The 28 T cell receptor beta chains in this list originate from one sample, sequenced in a study of siplizumab effects on memory and regulatory T cells. The repertoire was sequenced with immunoSEQ multiplex PCR; TCRdb's copy has only in-frame clones and lacks some. The sample has around 26,000 clones; 75% to 85% are singletons. The sequencing sample was made of memory CD4+ T cells sorted from blood. These receptors were obtained from a human donor in good health.

About this clone itself: At one of its ends the junction is not consistent with the germline gene, which may arise from a read error. The chain links TRBV7-7 to TRBJ2-5; 9 bases are a match to TRBD2. Looked up from germline, CDR1 is SSHAT and CDR2 is FNYEAQ (reference sequence). CDR3 length equals 14 residues. CDR3 bases: TGTGCTAGCAGCCGATATAGCGGGAGAGAGACCCAGTACTTC. Translation: CASSRYSGRETQYF. Complete variable domain (other parts from reference TRBV7-7 and TRBJ2-5): GAGVSQSPRYKVTKRGQDVTLRCDPISSHATLYWYQQALGQGPEFLTYFNYEAQPDKSGLPSDRFSAERPEGSISTLTIQRTEQRDSAMYRCASSRYSGRETQYFGPGTRLLVL.

This rearrangement joins TRBV2 to TRBJ2-2; maybe TRBD1 (5 bases). This CDR3 comprises 15 residues. Trimming cost V 5 bases and J 1 base, with 11 bases left between them. CDR1 and CDR2 (germline): SNHLY, FYNNEI. The CDR3 spells CASSRTNLNTGELFF. CDR3 sequence (DNA): TGTGCCAGCAGTCGGACAAACTTGAACACCGGGGAGCTGTTTTTT.

The genes are TRBV15 and TRBJ1-5; D call uncertain. CDR1 and CDR2 (germline): LNHNV, YYDKDF (reference sequence). The CDR3 runs 18 residues. V gave up 0 bases and J gave up 5 bases, with 20 bases separating them. The CDR3 protein is CATSREAFGTRFDQPQHF. In DNA form, the CDR3 reads TGTGCCACCAGCAGAGAGGCATTCGGCACCCGTTTCGATCAGCCCCAGCATTTT.

The chain recombines TRBV30 with TRBJ1-2; D perhaps matches TRBD1 (6 bases). This CDR3 spans 13 amino acids. The germline V and J ends were trimmed by 2 bases and 6 bases, with 13 bases remaining between them. Germline CDR1 GTSNPN, CDR2 SVGIG (reference sequence). The CDR3 DNA reads as TGTGCCTGGAGTTCCCAGGGGAATCATGGCTACACCTTC. It is translated as CAWSSQGNHGYTF.

The rearrangement joins TRBV19 to TRBJ1-2, with unresolved D. CDR1 is LNHDA, CDR2 SQIVND, per germline (reference sequence). Trimming took 1 base from V and 4 from J, leaving 7 bases between them. The CDR3 runs to 13 residues. CDR3 sequence reads: CASSIVLGYGYTF. CDR3 DNA sequence: TGTGCCAGTAGTATAGTCCTAGGCTATGGCTACACCTTC. Full variable domain (missing parts from reference TRBV19 and TRBJ1-2): DGGITQSPKYLFRKEGQNVTLSCEQNLNHDAMYWYRQDPGQGLRLIYYSQIVNDFQKGDIAEGYSVSREKKESFPLTVTSAQKNPTAFYLCASSIVLGYGYTFGSGTRLTVV.

The chain recombines TRBV19 with TRBJ1-4; 7 bases are shared with TRBD1. V lost 5 bases and J lost 8; bases outside the gene matches: 8. Germline V lookup: CDR1 LNHDA, CDR2 SQIVND (reference sequence). The CDR3 covers 14 residues. The CDR3 reads CASSAYRGDEKLFF. The CDR3 DNA reads TGTGCCAGTAGTGCGTACAGGGGAGACGAAAAACTGTTTTTT.

This chain links TRBV4-1 with TRBJ1-6; D unresolved. V dropped 0 bases and J dropped 9 bases, with 12 bases sitting between them. The CDR3 has 15 residues. The germline V gene encodes CDR1 MGHRA and CDR2 YSYEKL. CDR3 sequence (DNA): TGCGCCAGCAGCCAAGATGGCAGTTGGGCTTCACCCCTCCACTTT. Its protein product is CASSQDGSWASPLHF.

This clone was seen only a few times. The rearrangement links TRBV25-1 to TRBJ1-5; D is unclear. The CDR3 totals 18 residues. Looked up from germline, CDR1 is MGHDK and CDR2 is SYGVNS. CDR3 nucleotides: TGTGCTGGCGATTGGAGGGAGAAAGCGTCAAGGTTCTGGCAGCCCCAGCATTTT. Residues: CAGDWREKASRFWQPQHF.

V usage is TRBV9 and J usage is TRBJ1-1; TRBD1 is a possible D gene (5 bases). Germline lookup yields CDR1 SGDLS and CDR2 YYNGEE. V was pared by 4 bases and J by 0 bases, with 16 bases between. The CDR3 length is 16 residues. The CDR3 nucleotides read TGTGCCAGCAGCCCCAGTGTGGGGGGGATGAACACTGAAGCTTTCTTT. This sequence encodes CASSPSVGGMNTEAFF.

In this sample, this clone turned up once. The chain recombines TRBV2 with TRBJ2-5; 11 bases match TRBD2. There are 14 residues in the CDR3. With 2 bases clipped from V and 5 bases from J, the junction kept 1 base outside the gene matches. Germline-derived CDR1 and CDR2 are SNHLY and FYNNEI. CDR3 region: CASSELAGGETQYF. Written as DNA, the CDR3 is TGTGCCAGCAGTGAATTAGCGGGAGGGGAGACCCAGTACTTC.

This clone was recorded once. The rearrangement uses TRBV9 and TRBJ2-3; TRBD2 matches 7 bases. The CDR3 sequence is 17 residues long. With 0 bases clipped from V and 4 bases from J, the junction kept 11 bases outside the gene matches. The germline V gene has CDR1 SGDLS and CDR2 YYNGEE. For the CDR3, the DNA is TGTGCCAGCAGCGTAGGAAGGACTAGGGGCAAGCCAGATACGCAGTATTTT. Protein sequence: CASSVGRTRGKPDTQYF.

V is TRBV23-1 and J is TRBJ2-2, with TRBD1 matching over 10 bases. TRBV23-1 is marked as an open reading frame, function uncertain. V was clipped by 4 bases and J by 4 bases; unmatched bases: 15. The CDR3 is 19 amino acids. CDR3 coding DNA: TGCGCCAGCAGTCTCATGGGCCCCGACAGGGGGCTGAGCACCGGGGAGCTGTTTTTT. This gives the protein CASSLMGPDRGLSTGELFF.

This chain connects TRBV7-9 to TRBJ1-2; D remains ambiguous. CDR1 and CDR2 (germline): SEHNR, FQNEAQ (reference sequence). Trimming cost V 3 bases and J 3 bases, with 11 bases left between them. This CDR3 contains 14 residues. Here the CDR3 DNA reads TGTGCCAGCAGCTTTATCCCCCGAGACTATGGCTACACCTTC. This encodes CASSFIPRDYGYTF. Looking up the rest from reference TRBV7-9 and TRBJ1-2 gives the full variable domain: DTGVSQNPRHKITKRGQNVTFRCDPISEHNRLYWYRQTLGQGPEFLTYFQNEAQLEKSRLLSDRFSAERPKGSFSTLEIQRTEQGDSAMYLCASSFIPRDYGYTFGSGTRLTVV.

This chain links TRBV5-5 with TRBJ2-1; unclear D gene. Germline CDR1 SGHKS, CDR2 YYEKEE (reference sequence). Between the trimmed V and J ends, which lost 4 bases and 0 bases, there was a span of 8 bases. This CDR3 comprises 14 residues. CDR3 protein: CASSRENSYNEQFF. CDR3 bases: TGTGCCAGCAGCAGAGAAAACTCCTACAATGAGCAGTTCTTC.

This clone was counted a single time. The chain combines TRBV18 with TRBJ2-7; 11 bases agree with TRBD1. Germline V gives CDR1 KGHSH, CDR2 LQKENI. The V segment lost 6 bases and the J segment 4 bases; nucleotides outside the gene matches: 11. The CDR3 runs to 16 residues. DNA of the CDR3: TGTGCCAGCTCGTCGGCCCGGGACAGGGGGACGTACGAGCAGTACTTC. It yields the protein CASSSARDRGTYEQYF.

The chain recombines TRBV19 with TRBJ1-4, with D tentatively TRBD1 (6 bases). V was pared by 7 bases and J by 8 bases, with 20 bases between. CDR3 length: 15 amino acids. Per the germline V gene, CDR1 is LNHDA and CDR2 is SQIVND (reference sequence). This CDR3 is CASKRGTGRMEKLFF. CDR3 nucleotide sequence: TGTGCCAGTAAAAGGGGCACAGGGAGGATGGAAAAACTGTTTTTT.

This clone came up a few times. The chain carries TRBV19 and TRBJ1-3; D gene ambiguous. The V gene's germline CDR1 is LNHDA and CDR2 SQIVND (reference sequence). The CDR3 spans 13 residues. With 6 bases removed from V and 2 bases from J, the gap between germline ends came to 8 bases. CDR3 loop: CASSDITGNTIYF. The CDR3 DNA follows: TGTGCCAGTAGCGACATCACTGGAAACACCATATATTTT.

The V and J genes are TRBV5-4 and TRBJ1-2; possibly TRBD1 for D (5 bases). The V end was cut by 5 bases, the J end by 3 bases, with 14 bases between. The CDR3 consists of 14 residues. Germline lookup yields CDR1 SGHNT and CDR2 YYREEE (reference sequence). The CDR3 sequence is CASRWQGVDYGYTF. The CDR3 DNA reads as TGTGCCAGCAGATGGCAGGGAGTTGACTATGGCTACACCTTC.

This clone was counted a few times. The CDR3 spells CASSSRAFF. DNA of the CDR3: TGCGCCAGCAGTTCGCGAGCTTTCTTT. This chain joins TRBV10-1 and TRBJ1-1, with unresolved D. In germline, CDR1 is WNHNN, CDR2 SYGVQD (reference sequence). This CDR3 contains 9 residues. The V end was cut by 5 bases, the J end by 10 bases, with 5 bases between.

J is TRBJ2-7 and V is TRBV5-6, with 8 bases aligning to TRBD1. Unmatched junction bases numbered 3, after V lost 4 bases and J lost 6 bases. CDR1 is SGHDT, CDR2 YYEEEE, per germline. The length of the CDR3 is 12 residues. CDR3 DNA sequence: TGTGCCAGCAGCAAGACAGGGGTCGAGCAGTACTTC. Encoded protein: CASSKTGVEQYF.

V usage is TRBV5-1 and J usage is TRBJ2-7; D might be TRBD1 (6 bases). CDR1 is SGHRS and CDR2 is YFSETQ in the germline V gene. The CDR3 runs 15 residues. Trimming removed 4 bases at V and 1 base at J, with 15 bases between. CDR3 sequence reads: CASSPLGATSYEQYF. The CDR3 nucleotides read TGCGCCAGCAGCCCGCTGGGGGCGACTTCCTACGAGCAGTACTTC. Complete variable domain (other parts from reference TRBV5-1 and TRBJ2-7): KAGVTQTPRYLIKTRGQQVTLSCSPISGHRSVSWYQQTPGQGLQFLFEYFSETQRNKGNFPGRFSGRQFSNSRSEMNVSTLELGDSALYLCASSPLGATSYEQYFGPGTRLTVT.

A few counts support this clone. The V gene is TRBV4-2, the J gene TRBJ1-1; D remains ambiguous. Trimming removed 0 bases from V and 4 bases from J, with 9 bases in between. CDR1 is LGHNA, CDR2 YNFKEQ, per germline. The CDR3 spans 14 residues. The CDR3 protein is CASSQEAGSTEAFF. In DNA, the CDR3 is TGTGCCAGCAGCCAAGAGGCGGGAAGCACTGAAGCTTTCTTT.

The chain employs TRBV4-2 and TRBJ2-3; 13 bases align to TRBD2. The CDR3 runs to 16 residues. Germline-derived CDR1 and CDR2 are LGHNA and YNFKEQ. Trimming cost V 8 bases and J 4 bases; bases outside gene matches: 9. In DNA form, the CDR3 reads TGTGCCAGCGGGACTAGCGGGACTAGGGGGGCAGATACGCAGTATTTT. Translated: CASGTSGTRGADTQYF.

The CDR3: CASRIGLAGVEQYF. The CDR3 DNA reads as TGTGCCAGCAGAATCGGACTAGCGGGAGTTGAGCAGTACTTC. The chain links TRBV27 to TRBJ2-7; 13 positions match TRBD2. Trimming cost V 6 bases and J 7 bases; bases outside gene matches: 6. This CDR3 contains 14 residues. The germline gives CDR1 MNHEY, CDR2 SMNVEV (reference sequence).

This chain links TRBV4-1 with TRBJ2-4; D is unresolved. V lost 4 bases to trimming and J lost 0 bases, with 13 bases between them. CDR3 length equals 16 residues. CDR1 is MGHRA, CDR2 YSYEKL, per germline. The DNA of the CDR3 is TGCGCCAGCAGCCGGAGCCGAGAGCAAGCCAAAAACATTCAGTACTTC. It yields the protein CASSRSREQAKNIQYF.

The chain joins TRBV5-1 to TRBJ1-1; D unclear. Deletions cut 0 bases from V and 3 bases from J, with 6 bases between. Per the germline V gene, CDR1 is SGHRS and CDR2 is YFSETQ. The CDR3 contains 13 residues. CDR3 nucleotide sequence: TGCGCCAGCAGCTTGGGAAGGTACACTGAAGCTTTCTTT. It yields the protein CASSLGRYTEAFF.

The rearrangement joins TRBV19 to TRBJ1-1; 7 bases map to TRBD1. The CDR3 sequence is 13 residues long. CDR1 and CDR2 from the germline V gene are LNHDA and SQIVND (reference sequence). The ends lost 0 bases at V and 8 bases at J; junction bases unmatched: 3. The CDR3: CASSIEGQLEAFF. CDR3 coding DNA: TGTGCCAGTAGTATAGAGGGACAGCTAGAAGCTTTCTTT. The full variable domain, completed using reference TRBV19 and TRBJ1-1, is DGGITQSPKYLFRKEGQNVTLSCEQNLNHDAMYWYRQDPGQGLRLIYYSQIVNDFQKGDIAEGYSVSREKKESFPLTVTSAQKNPTAFYLCASSIEGQLEAFFGQGTRLTVV.

The CDR3 here is CASSGTPQETQYF. The CDR3 bases are TGTGCCAGCAGCGGGACGCCGCAAGAGACCCAGTACTTC. This sequence joins TRBV5-3 and TRBJ2-5; the match to TRBD2 covers 7 bases. TRBV5-3 is classed as an ORF, of uncertain function. Trimming at V came to 8 bases and at J to 2 bases, leaving 6 bases not matched to a gene. CDR3 length equals 13 residues.